These T cell receptor beta chains were read from a single sample in a study of cytomegalovirus exposure and HLA in healthy donors. TCRdb's copy holds only in-frame clones and misses some; the assay was immunoSEQ multiplex PCR. The table lists approximately 140,000 clones, 81% of them singletons. Sequencing was carried out using PBMCs. Every receptor here comes from a man aged 18-30 years in good health and CMV-seronegative. Both conserved end residues are part of each CDR3. D genes are given only for firm matches. Expanded clones get a size class; other rows say once, few or many, or leave the size out.

J,size,V,D,DNA,CDR3
TRBJ2-2,few,TRBV5-4,NA,TGTGCCAGCAGCTCGACCGGGGAGCTGTTTTTT,CASSSTGELFF
TRBJ2-5,NA,TRBV7-8,NA,TGTGCCAGCAGCTTCGAACTAAAAGAGACCCAGTACTTC,CASSFELKETQYF
TRBJ2-7,NA,TRBV29-1,NA,TGCAGCGTATTATCCCCTTTGGAGCAGTACTTC,CSVLSPLEQYF
TRBJ2-3,NA,TRBV5-1,TRBD1,TGCGCCAGCAGCAAGGTCAGGGGGTCGGATACGCAGTATTTT,CASSKVRGSDTQYF
TRBJ2-7,NA,TRBV29-1,NA,TGCAGCGTCCAGGGGCACGAGCAGTACTTC,CSVQGHEQYF
TRBJ2-5,NA,TRBV6-6,NA,TGTGCCAGCACTCGGAGTTACCAAGAGACCCAGTACTTC,CASTRSYQETQYF
TRBJ1-1,NA,TRBV4-1,TRBD1,TGCGCCAGCAGCCCTGTCCCGGGACAGGAATGGGACACTGAAGCTTTCTTT,CASSPVPGQEWDTEAFF
TRBJ2-7,NA,TRBV5-1,NA,TGCGCCAGCAGCTTGCGCCGCCAGGCTGCAGGGGACGAGCAGTACTTC,CASSLRRQAAGDEQYF
TRBJ2-7,NA,TRBV7-9,NA,TGTGCCAGCAGCTTTCAGGGGAGGGGGTCCTACGAGCAGTACTTC,CASSFQGRGSYEQYF
TRBJ1-1,NA,TRBV27,NA,TGTGCCAGCAGTCCTAGAGGGACTGAAGCTTTCTTT,CASSPRGTEAFF
TRBJ2-2,NA,TRBV5-5,NA,TGTGCCAGCAGCTTCGGACAGTCGGCTACCGGGGAGCTGTTTTTT,CASSFGQSATGELFF
TRBJ1-3,few,TRBV30,NA,TGTGCCTTACAACGGGGGGCGGGAAACACCATATATTTT,CALQRGAGNTIYF
TRBJ2-3,NA,TRBV7-2,NA,TGTGCCAGCAGCTTAGCGCTAAAGGCGGACTCTGGCACAGATACGCAGTATTTT,CASSLALKADSGTDTQYF
TRBJ1-5,NA,TRBV7-9,NA,TGTGCCAGCAGTCCCAACTCCAATCAGCCCCAGCATTTT,CASSPNSNQPQHF
TRBJ1-6,NA,TRBV7-2,NA,TGTGCCAGCAGCTCTGACAGTGTATCACCCCTCCACTTT,CASSSDSVSPLHF
TRBJ2-5,NA,TRBV7-2,NA,TGTGCCAGCAGCTTAGGAGGGACCCAGTACTTC,CASSLGGTQYF
TRBJ1-2,NA,TRBV28,NA,TGTGCCGCAGAGGGTGCTTCCTATGGCTACACCTTC,CAAEGASYGYTF
TRBJ2-1,NA,TRBV5-6,NA,TGTGCCAGCAGCTTAGAGGGTGAGCAGTTCTTC,CASSLEGEQFF
TRBJ1-1,NA,TRBV19,NA,TGTGCCAGTAGTGACTACAGGGCCCGGAACACTGAAGCTTTCTTT,CASSDYRARNTEAFF
TRBJ1-2,NA,TRBV13,TRBD1,TGTGCCAGCAGCTCCCGCAGGGGGAAGACCTATGGCTACACCTTC,CASSSRRGKTYGYTF
TRBJ1-5,NA,TRBV9,TRBD1,TGTGCCAGCAGCGACAGGGGAAATCAGCCCCAGCATTTT,CASSDRGNQPQHF
TRBJ2-1,NA,TRBV7-7,NA,TGTGCTAGCAGCCTAGGGGGGCCGACCTACAATGAGCAGTTCTTC,CASSLGGPTYNEQFF
TRBJ2-3,NA,TRBV13,NA,TGTGCCAGCAGCGCACGCCGCAGGGGCCTTAGCACAGATACGCAGTATTTT,CASSARRRGLSTDTQYF
TRBJ1-3,NA,TRBV30,NA,TGTGCCTGGGCCAGCTCTGGAAACACCATATATTTT,CAWASSGNTIYF
TRBJ2-7,NA,TRBV27,NA,TGTGCCAGCAGTTCCGTAAACTACGAGCAGTACTTC,CASSSVNYEQYF
TRBJ1-5,NA,TRBV19,NA,TGTGCCAGTAGTCCTACGGTGAGTTCGCCCCAGCATTTT,CASSPTVSSPQHF
TRBJ2-5,once,TRBV9,NA,TGTGCCAGCAGCGTAGGCGTAGGACTTATGGAGACCCAGTACTTC,CASSVGVGLMETQYF
TRBJ1-1,few,TRBV6-5,NA,TGTGCCAGCAGCTACATGGGCACCGCCGCGGGAACTGAAGCTTTCTTT,CASSYMGTAAGTEAFF
TRBJ2-5,once,TRBV7-7,NA,TGTGCCAGCAGCCCCACACTAGGGTTAGAGACCCAGTACTTC,CASSPTLGLETQYF
TRBJ2-1,few,TRBV13,TRBD2,TGTGCCAGCAGCTTATATGTGCGGCTAGCGGGGAAGAGTCGCTACAATGAGCAGTTCTTC,CASSLYVRLAGKSRYNEQFF
TRBJ1-4,NA,TRBV7-9,TRBD1,TGTGCCAGCAGTCGACAGGGCCTTAATGAAAAACTGTTTTTT,CASSRQGLNEKLFF
TRBJ1-1,once,TRBV9,NA,TGTGCCAGCAGCGTAGGGGGGGGAGGGATGAGGAACACTGAAGCTTTCTTT,CASSVGGGGMRNTEAFF
TRBJ1-1,NA,TRBV20-1,NA,TGCAGTGCTAGAAGACAGGAAGCTTTCTTT,CSARRQEAFF
TRBJ1-1,once,TRBV27,TRBD1,TGTGCCAGCAGTGCGACAGGGAGTATGAACACTGAAGCTTTCTTT,CASSATGSMNTEAFF
TRBJ1-1,NA,TRBV4-3,TRBD1,TGCGCCAGCAGCCACGGGACAGGCACCCTCACTGAAGCTTTCTTT,CASSHGTGTLTEAFF
TRBJ1-1,NA,TRBV7-2,TRBD1,TGTGCCAGCAGCTTGTTGGGTGGGACAGGGGGTCGAACTGAAGCTTTCTTT,CASSLLGGTGGRTEAFF
TRBJ2-5,NA,TRBV7-7,NA,TGTGCTAGCAGCTTTGGGCCAGGGCCCCAAGAGACCCAGTACTTC,CASSFGPGPQETQYF
TRBJ2-1,NA,TRBV28,NA,TGTGCCAGCATTACAATTAGGGGGGGTGGAACCTACAATGAGCAGTTCTTC,CASITIRGGGTYNEQFF
TRBJ2-7,NA,TRBV7-2,NA,TGTGCCAGCAGCCCGGGCAGGGGCTTACTTACCTACGAGCAGTACTTC,CASSPGRGLLTYEQYF
TRBJ2-2,NA,TRBV7-2,NA,TGTGCCAGCAGCTTAAAACAGGGAACTGGGGAGCTGTTTTTT,CASSLKQGTGELFF
TRBJ1-2,NA,TRBV28,NA,TGTGCCACCCTAGACGGAGCTAACTATGGCTACACCTTC,CATLDGANYGYTF
TRBJ2-5,NA,TRBV11-1,TRBD2,TGTGCCAGCAGACCAAGCGGGGGAAAAACAGAGACCCAGTACTTC,CASRPSGGKTETQYF
TRBJ2-1,NA,TRBV19,NA,TGTGCCAGTAGCCGAACCCACAGGGTAGGAGAGCAGTTCTTC,CASSRTHRVGEQFF
TRBJ1-5,NA,TRBV30,NA,TGTGCCTGGACGGGCGGGAGCAATCAGCCCCAGCATTTT,CAWTGGSNQPQHF
TRBJ2-7,NA,TRBV5-6,TRBD2,TGTGCCAGCAGCGCGCTGGGACTAGCGGGGGCGACCTACGAGCAGTACTTC,CASSALGLAGATYEQYF
TRBJ2-5,NA,TRBV18,NA,TGTGCCAGCTCACCAAATCTCGAAGAGACCCAGTACTTC,CASSPNLEETQYF
TRBJ2-3,few,TRBV27,TRBD2,TGTGCCAGCAGTTACGGGGGGGCGCGCACAGATACGCAGTATTTT,CASSYGGARTDTQYF
TRBJ2-3,NA,TRBV2,NA,TGTGCCAGCAGTGAATTCCTAGCGCGCACAGATACGCAGTATTTT,CASSEFLARTDTQYF
TRBJ2-3,NA,TRBV7-6,NA,TGTGCCAGCAGCGCCCAACTTTTGGGAGAGAGCACAGATACGCAGTATTTT,CASSAQLLGESTDTQYF
TRBJ1-1,NA,TRBV6-1,NA,TGTGCCAGCAGTGGCCGAGAGAGACTCATGAACACTGAAGCTTTCTTT,CASSGRERLMNTEAFF
TRBJ1-3,few,TRBV10-1,NA,TGCGCCAGCAGTGAGTATGGCATTCCGGGACACCGATACAACTCTGGAAACACCATATATTTT,CASSEYGIPGHRYNSGNTIYF
TRBJ2-1,NA,TRBV7-2,NA,TGTGCCAGCAGCTTATTAATCTTTATCCCTCCCTACAATGAGCAGTTCTTC,CASSLLIFIPPYNEQFF
TRBJ1-1,NA,TRBV18,TRBD1,TGTGCCAGCTCACCCGCAGGGGGGAACACTGAAGCTTTCTTT,CASSPAGGNTEAFF
TRBJ1-4,NA,TRBV18,NA,TGTGCCAGCTCACCTGTAAACTATGAAAAACTGTTTTTT,CASSPVNYEKLFF
TRBJ1-6,few,TRBV10-1,NA,TGCGCCAGCAGTGATTCGGGGGGTCGGTCACCCCTCCACTTT,CASSDSGGRSPLHF
TRBJ1-5,few,TRBV19,NA,TGTGCCAGTGGTAGCAGGGCCGGGAGCAATCAGCCCCAGCATTTT,CASGSRAGSNQPQHF
TRBJ2-2,NA,TRBV2,TRBD2,TGTGCCAGCAGTGAAGTCGTCGGCGGGCGGGGGGGAAAGACCGGGGAGCTGTTTTTT,CASSEVVGGRGGKTGELFF
TRBJ2-7,NA,TRBV30,TRBD1,TGTGCCTGGAGGGAACCGGACAGGGGGCTTAGCGAGCAGTACTTC,CAWREPDRGLSEQYF
TRBJ2-7,NA,TRBV5-6,NA,TGTGCCAGCAGCTTGCGGGGACAAGGGGTGAGCTCCTACGAGCAGTACTTC,CASSLRGQGVSSYEQYF